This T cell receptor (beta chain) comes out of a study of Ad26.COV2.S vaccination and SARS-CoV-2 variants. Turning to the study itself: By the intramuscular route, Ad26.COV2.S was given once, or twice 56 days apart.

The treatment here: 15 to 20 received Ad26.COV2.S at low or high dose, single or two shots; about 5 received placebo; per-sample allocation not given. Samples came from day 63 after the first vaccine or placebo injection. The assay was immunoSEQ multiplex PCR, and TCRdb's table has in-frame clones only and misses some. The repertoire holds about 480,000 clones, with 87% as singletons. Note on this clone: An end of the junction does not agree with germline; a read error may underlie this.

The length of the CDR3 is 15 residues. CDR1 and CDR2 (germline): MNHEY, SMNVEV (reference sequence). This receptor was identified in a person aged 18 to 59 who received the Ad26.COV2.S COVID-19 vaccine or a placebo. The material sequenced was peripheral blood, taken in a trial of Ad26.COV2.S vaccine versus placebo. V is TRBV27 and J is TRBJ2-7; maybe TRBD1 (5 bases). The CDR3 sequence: CASTLRGAGSYEQYF. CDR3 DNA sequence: TGTGCCAGCACTTTAAGGGGCGCAGGCTCCTACGAGCAGTACTTC.